What follows are 8 T cell receptor beta chains derived from one specimen sequenced in a study of CXCR3-negative and CXCR3-positive naive CD8 T cells. It was by 5' RACE with UMI labels that the TRB cDNA libraries were prepared. TCRdb re-analyzed the 5' RACE reads; it lists each CDR3 protein once, without DNA. In total, the table holds tens of thousands of distinct CDR3 sequences. Material for sequencing was naive CXCR3- CD8+ T cells from blood. Stated subset: CD45RO-CCR7+CD27+CD95- naive CD8+ T cells lacking CXCR3 (TNR3-). The source of these receptors is a human donor in good health. Some clones in this sample may be carry-over from other donors' samples.

The chain couples TRBV6-2 or TRBV6-3 to TRBJ2-7. CDR1 is MNHEY, CDR2 SVGEGT, per germline. CDR3 length: 13 residues. The CDR3 loop reads CASSYGRTYEQYF.

The chain links TRBV2 to TRBJ2-3; TCRdb indicates TRBD1, and absent DNA this call remains unverified. CDR3 size: 12 residues. Germline-derived CDR1 and CDR2 are SNHLY and FYNNEI. This CDR3 reads CASSGTADTQYF.

This sequence joins TRBV5-1 and TRBJ2-7. The CDR3 has 12 residues. Germline assignment: CDR1 SGHRS and CDR2 YFSETQ. CDR3 protein: CASSSDVYEQYF. Supplemented by reference TRBV5-1 and TRBJ2-7, the full variable domain reads KAGVTQTPRYLIKTRGQQVTLSCSPISGHRSVSWYQQTPGQGLQFLFEYFSETQRNKGNFPGRFSGRQFSNSRSEMNVSTLELGDSALYLCASSSDVYEQYFGPGTRLTVT.

The J gene is TRBJ2-2, the V gene TRBV25-1. The CDR3 contains 15 residues. Germline CDR1 is MGHDK and CDR2 is SYGVNS. The CDR3 spells CASSEYLANTGELFF.

The chain recombines TRBV19 with TRBJ2-7; TCRdb proposes TRBD1, but this gene call is untestable without DNA. The germline V gene has CDR1 LNHDA and CDR2 SQIVND (reference sequence). CDR3 length equals 15 residues. The CDR3 protein is CASSLTGHGSYEQYF.

The rearrangement uses TRBV29-1 and TRBJ2-2; TCRdb indicates TRBD1, and absent DNA this call remains unverified. Germline assignment: CDR1 SQVTM and CDR2 ANQGSEA. This CDR3 has 12 amino acids. The CDR3 here is CSVLQGTGELFF.

The genes are TRBV27 and TRBJ2-3. CDR3 length: 15 residues. CDR1 and CDR2 (germline): MNHEY, SMNVEV (reference sequence). This CDR3 is CASSTSKGSTDTQYF.

The chain couples TRBV29-1 to TRBJ2-3; absent DNA, TCRdb's TRBD2 call cannot be checked. The germline V gene has CDR1 SQVTM and CDR2 ANQGSEA. The CDR3 contains 13 residues. The chain's CDR3 is CSVAGGSLDTQYF.